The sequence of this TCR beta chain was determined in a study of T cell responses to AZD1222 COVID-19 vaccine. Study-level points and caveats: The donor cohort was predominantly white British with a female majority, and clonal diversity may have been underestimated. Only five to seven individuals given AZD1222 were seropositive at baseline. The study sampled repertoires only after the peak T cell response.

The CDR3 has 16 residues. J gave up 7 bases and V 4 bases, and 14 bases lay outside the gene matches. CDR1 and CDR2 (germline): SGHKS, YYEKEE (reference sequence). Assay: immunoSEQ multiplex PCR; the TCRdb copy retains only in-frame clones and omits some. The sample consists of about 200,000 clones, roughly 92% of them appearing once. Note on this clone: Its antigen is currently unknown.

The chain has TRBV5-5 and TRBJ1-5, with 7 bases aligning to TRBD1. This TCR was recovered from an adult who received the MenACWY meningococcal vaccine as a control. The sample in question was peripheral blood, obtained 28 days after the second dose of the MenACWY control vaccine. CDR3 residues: CASSKRQGGGLQPQHF. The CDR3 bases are TGTGCCAGCAGCAAAAGACAGGGAGGGGGTTTGCAGCCCCAGCATTTT.